These 24 T cell receptor beta chains originate from one sample sequenced in a study of shared clonotypes between healthy human individuals. Using immunoSEQ multiplex PCR, the repertoire was profiled, and TCRdb retains in-frame clones only, with some absent. Of roughly 2,500,000 clones in the sample, over 85% are singletons; the top ten hold 0.36%. The material sequenced was naive CD4+ T cells from PBMCs. Subset given: CD45RA+ positively selected. The receptors derive from a young man in good health. Some clones in this sample may be carry-over from other donors' samples.

In the case of this clone: The sample contains more than one DNA sequence encoding this CDR3. The chain is built from TRBV10-3 and TRBJ1-2; D is unclear. CDR1 is ENHRY and CDR2 is SYGVKD in the germline V gene. Trimming took 0 bases from V and 7 from J, leaving 3 bases between them. CDR3 length equals 11 residues. CDR3 coding DNA: TGTGCCATCAGTGAGTCGGGTGGCTACACCTTC. Protein: CAISESGGYTF.

This clone was detected once. This chain connects TRBV18 to TRBJ2-5, with 8 bases aligning to TRBD2. Germline V gives CDR1 KGHSH, CDR2 LQKENI. V lost 3 bases, J lost 2 bases, and 8 bases stayed unmatched. The CDR3 has 16 residues. The CDR3 DNA reads as TGTGCCAGCTCACCGCCGGCGGGGGGCCCTCAAGAGACCCAGTACTTC. Translating gives CASSPPAGGPQETQYF.

CDR3 nucleotides: TGTGCCAGCAGCTTAGCGCGTGCTAGCCTCAGCACAGATACGCAGTATTTT. It yields the protein CASSLARASLSTDTQYF. The chain carries TRBV11-2 and TRBJ2-3; possibly TRBD2 for D (5 bases). V dropped 1 base and J dropped 0 bases, with 14 bases sitting between them. CDR3 length equals 17 residues. Germline V gene data show CDR1 as SGHAT and CDR2 as FQNNGV.

The rearrangement uses TRBV28 and TRBJ2-2; D is uncertain. The CDR3 sequence is 11 residues long. Germline loops: CDR1 MDHEN, CDR2 SYDVKM. V lost 4 bases, J lost 7 bases, and 4 bases lay in between. CDR3 nucleotide sequence: TGTGCCAGCAGTTATCTCGGGGAGCTGTTTTTT. This gives the protein CASSYLGELFF.

The V and J genes are TRBV27 and TRBJ1-1; perhaps TRBD1 as D (6 bases). The CDR3 has 15 amino acids. V lost 5 bases, J lost 0 bases, and 13 bases lay in between. CDR1 and CDR2 from the germline V gene are MNHEY and SMNVEV (reference sequence). The CDR3 sequence: CASSPWTEVNTEAFF. CDR3 DNA: TGTGCCAGCAGTCCCTGGACAGAAGTGAACACTGAAGCTTTCTTT.

As to this clone: Other DNA sequences in the sample encode the same CDR3. This CDR3 reads CASSVGTGEGGYTF. In DNA form, the CDR3 reads TGTGCCAGCAGCGTAGGGACAGGGGAAGGTGGCTACACCTTC. The rearrangement uses TRBV9 and TRBJ1-2, with 9 bases lining up with TRBD1. The CDR3 runs to 14 residues. V lost 0 bases, J lost 7 bases, and 4 bases stayed unmatched. Germline assignment: CDR1 SGDLS and CDR2 YYNGEE.

The chain joins TRBV30 to TRBJ1-2; D remains unclear. Germline-derived CDR1 and CDR2 are GTSNPN and SVGIG (reference sequence). This CDR3 has 15 residues. The V end lost 0 bases, the J end lost 8 bases, and 19 bases lay between the germline ends. The chain's CDR3 is CAWSVTLSEAQGYTF. The CDR3 coding sequence is TGTGCCTGGAGTGTCACACTGAGCGAGGCGCAAGGCTACACCTTC.

V gene TRBV7-2 combines with J gene TRBJ2-7; D is possibly TRBD2 (6 bases). Looked up from germline, CDR1 is SGHTA and CDR2 is FQGNSA. The CDR3 is 14 amino acids. The ends were cut back, 0 bases at V and 7 bases at J, with 13 bases in the middle. CDR3 nucleotides: TGTGCCAGCAGCTTAGCCGTCCCCCGGGAGGAGCAGTACTTC. It yields the protein CASSLAVPREEQYF. The complete variable domain, with remaining parts taken from reference TRBV7-2 and TRBJ2-7, reads GAGVSQSPSNKVTEKGKDVELRCDPISGHTALYWYRQSLGQGLEFLIYFQGNSAPDKSGLPSDRFSAERTGGSVSTLTIQRTQQEDSAVYLCASSLAVPREEQYFGPGTRLTVT.

This chain joins TRBV7-7 and TRBJ2-1, with 9 bases identical to TRBD2. Germline V gene lookup returns CDR1 SSHAT and CDR2 FNYEAQ (reference sequence). The CDR3 sequence is 14 residues long. Germline trimming cut 5 bases from V and 9 bases from J; bases unmatched to any gene: 8. The CDR3 loop is CASSPGTSHSEQFF. Here the CDR3 DNA reads TGTGCCAGCAGCCCTGGGACTAGCCATTCTGAGCAGTTCTTC.

A single count supports this clone. This chain joins TRBV15 and TRBJ1-2, with D unclear. V lost 0 bases and J lost 4, with 9 bases in between. The germline CDR1 and CDR2 sequences are LNHNV and YYDKDF (reference sequence). CDR3 length: 14 residues. The CDR3 loop is CATSRDLLFYGYTF. CDR3 sequence (DNA): TGTGCCACCAGCAGAGATCTTTTATTCTATGGCTACACCTTC.

A word on this clone: The sample carries other DNA sequences with the same CDR3. The genes are TRBV7-6 and TRBJ2-7; 7 bases line up with TRBD2. Germline V gene data show CDR1 as SGHVS and CDR2 as FNYEAQ. This CDR3 is 12 amino acids long. The junction had 4 bases not matched to a gene; V was cut back by 5 bases and J by 6 bases. The CDR3 region is CASSLGGGEQYF. CDR3 bases: TGTGCCAGCAGCCTTGGGGGGGGCGAGCAGTACTTC.

The J gene is TRBJ1-1, the V gene TRBV4-3; D remains unclear. CDR3 length: 16 amino acids. The germline V and J ends were trimmed by 2 bases and 1 base, with 14 bases remaining between them. Germline CDR1 reads LGHNA; CDR2 reads YSLEER. In DNA form, the CDR3 reads TGCGCCAGCAGCCAATCCGGATGGCAGGCGAACACTGAAGCTTTCTTT. It yields the protein CASSQSGWQANTEAFF.

The rearrangement uses TRBV7-7 and TRBJ2-3; D is uncertain. CDR3 length equals 15 residues. The V and J ends lost 5 bases and 3 bases respectively, with 15 bases between them. Germline V gene data show CDR1 as SSHAT and CDR2 as FNYEAQ (reference sequence). The CDR3: CASSPEVLTTDTQYF. CDR3 sequence (DNA): TGTGCCAGCAGCCCCGAGGTTCTGACAACAGATACGCAGTATTTT.

Details on this clone: Other nucleotide sequences from this sample produce the same CDR3. V gene TRBV11-2 combines with J gene TRBJ2-7; D call uncertain. Trimming took 0 bases from V and 4 from J, leaving 4 bases between them. The germline CDR1 and CDR2 sequences are SGHAT and FQNNGV. The CDR3 extends over 12 amino acids. The CDR3 nucleotides are TGTGCCAGCAGCTTAGATCTGTACGAGCAGTACTTC. Amino acids: CASSLDLYEQYF.

This chain connects TRBV2 to TRBJ1-1; no clear D gene. CDR1 SNHLY and CDR2 FYNNEI come from the germline V gene. CDR3 length equals 13 residues. V shed 11 bases and J shed 5 bases, with 18 bases lying between them. CDR3 loop: CARRGEGWTEAFF. The DNA of the CDR3 is TGTGCCCGACGCGGGGAAGGGTGGACTGAAGCTTTCTTT.

V is TRBV4-1 and J is TRBJ2-3; D possibly corresponds to TRBD1 (5 bases). Deletions cut 0 bases from V and 2 bases from J, with 15 bases between. The CDR3 is 17 amino acids. Germline assignment: CDR1 MGHRA and CDR2 YSYEKL. The CDR3 loop is CASSQDPLGVPTDTQYF. CDR3 nucleotide sequence: TGCGCCAGCAGCCAAGATCCCCTAGGGGTCCCCACAGATACGCAGTATTTT.

Remarks on this clone: The same CDR3 arises from other DNA sequences in this sample as well. The chain is built from TRBV14 and TRBJ2-3; no clear D gene. Trimming shortened V by 2 bases and J by 3 bases, and 6 bases separated the two germline ends. The CDR3 has 13 amino acids. Per germline, CDR1 SGHDN and CDR2 FVKESK. The CDR3, as DNA: TGTGCCAGCAGCCAATACCCGACAGATACGCAGTATTTT. As protein: CASSQYPTDTQYF.

This sequence joins TRBV9 and TRBJ2-7, with D perhaps matching TRBD2 (6 bases). Germline loops: CDR1 SGDLS, CDR2 YYNGEE. The ends were cut back, 4 bases at V and 3 bases at J, with 14 bases in the middle. CDR3 length: 14 residues. DNA of the CDR3: TGTGCCAGCAGCTCCGGGGGACTCGGCTACGAGCAGTACTTC. Translating gives CASSSGGLGYEQYF. The entire variable domain, with the rest obtained from reference TRBV9 and TRBJ2-7, is as follows: DSGVTQTPKHLITATGQRVTLRCSPRSGDLSVYWYQQSLDQGLQFLIQYYNGEERAKGNILERFSAQQFPDLHSELNLSSLELGDSALYFCASSSGGLGYEQYFGPGTRLTVT.

This chain joins TRBV18 and TRBJ1-3, with D uncertain. Trimming removed 2 bases at V and 8 bases at J, with 10 bases between. This CDR3 comprises 13 residues. Germline V gene data show CDR1 as KGHSH and CDR2 as LQKENI. The CDR3 sequence is CASSPRPWDTIYF. As DNA, the CDR3 is TGTGCCAGCTCACCAAGACCGTGGGACACCATATATTTT.

CDR3 amino acids: CASSLNLAGMNTEAFF. For the CDR3, the DNA is TGTGCCAGCAGCTTAAATCTGGCCGGTATGAACACTGAAGCTTTCTTT. This rearrangement joins TRBV7-6 to TRBJ1-1; D is ambiguous. The ends were cut back, 2 bases at V and 0 bases at J, with 13 bases in the middle. Germline V gene data show CDR1 as SGHVS and CDR2 as FNYEAQ. The CDR3 covers 16 residues.

J is TRBJ1-1 and V is TRBV28; TRBD1 is a possible D gene (5 bases). Germline lookup yields CDR1 MDHEN and CDR2 SYDVKM. V lost 5 bases to trimming and J lost 5 bases, with 15 bases between them. The CDR3 has 14 residues. The CDR3 region is CASSPPGVGTEAFF. In DNA, the CDR3 is TGTGCCAGCAGTCCCCCGGGGGTGGGGACTGAAGCTTTCTTT.

The chain links TRBV4-2 to TRBJ1-5, with D uncertain. CDR1 is LGHNA, CDR2 YNFKEQ, per germline. The CDR3 extends over 17 amino acids. V lost 1 base and J lost 0, with 13 bases in between. As DNA, the CDR3 is TGTGCCAGCAGCCAAGTGGAGGGTTCCTATAGCAATCAGCCCCAGCATTTT. Encoded protein: CASSQVEGSYSNQPQHF.

This CDR3 is CASSTSYGYTF. As DNA, the CDR3 is TGTGCCAGCAGCACTTCCTATGGCTACACCTTC. The chain has TRBV5-8 and TRBJ1-2; D unresolved. CDR3 length: 11 amino acids. Germline V gene data show CDR1 as SGHTS and CDR2 as YDEGEE. V was clipped by 4 bases and J by 4 bases, with 5 bases between them.

In its sample, this clone was seen once. This chain connects TRBV19 to TRBJ2-3; 9 nucleotides agree with TRBD2. Germline V gene sequence: CDR1 LNHDA, CDR2 SQIVND (reference sequence). The J segment lost 0 bases and the V segment lost 9 bases, leaving 4 bases of the junction unmatched. CDR3 length: 14 amino acids. CDR3 protein: CASNSGRSTDTQYF. The CDR3 nucleotides are TGTGCCAGCAATAGCGGGAGAAGCACAGATACGCAGTATTTT.